The following is a TCR beta chain sequence with its context. The antigen is unknown. Libraries were prepared by immunoSEQ multiplex PCR; TCRdb keeps only in-frame clonotypes and omits some of them. Of a few hundred thousand clones in the sample, over 60% were seen once. The V gene's germline CDR1 is MRHNA and CDR2 SNTAGT. The CDR3 sequence is 14 residues long. V lost 6 bases and J 2 bases, leaving 11 bases between the germline ends. This sample stems from a study of shared clonotypes between healthy human individuals. The donors, healthy adults who were HIV-negative, had experienced no recent acute infections or vaccinations. General observations from the study: With few donors, the genetic and exposure-history diversity represented was limited.

Sequencing input: memory CD4+ T cells sorted from blood. The subset denotes: CD45RA-negative fraction. The receptor was isolated from a man aged 30 to 45 in good health. The gene calls are TRBV6-4 and TRBJ1-5; D might be TRBD1 (5 bases). CDR3 in amino acids: CASSLTVGNQPQHF. Here the CDR3 DNA reads TGTGCCAGCAGCTTGACAGTGGGCAATCAGCCCCAGCATTTT.